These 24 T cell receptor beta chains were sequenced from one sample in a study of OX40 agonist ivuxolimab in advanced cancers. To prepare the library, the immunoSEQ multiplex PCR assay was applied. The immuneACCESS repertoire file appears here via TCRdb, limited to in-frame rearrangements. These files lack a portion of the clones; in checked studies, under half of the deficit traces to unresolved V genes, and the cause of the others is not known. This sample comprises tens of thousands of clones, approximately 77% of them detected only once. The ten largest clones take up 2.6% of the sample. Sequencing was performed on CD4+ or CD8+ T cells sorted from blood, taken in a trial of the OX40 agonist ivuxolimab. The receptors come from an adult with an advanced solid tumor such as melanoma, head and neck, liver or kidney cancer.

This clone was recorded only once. CDR3 coding DNA: TGTGCCAGCAGCTTGGGGCTAGCGGGAGCTCAAGATACGCAGTATTTT. This encodes CASSLGLAGAQDTQYF. The chain uses TRBV5-5 and TRBJ2-3, with 10 bases aligning to TRBD2. V gave up 0 bases and J gave up 5 bases; unmatched junction bases: 6. The CDR3 sequence is 16 residues long. Germline V CDR1 and CDR2: SGHKS, YYEKEE (reference sequence).

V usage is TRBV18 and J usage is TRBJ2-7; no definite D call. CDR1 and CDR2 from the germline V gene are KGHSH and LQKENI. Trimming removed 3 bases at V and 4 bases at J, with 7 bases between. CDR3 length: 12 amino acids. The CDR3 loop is CASSPDKYEQYF. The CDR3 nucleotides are TGTGCCAGCTCACCTGACAAATACGAGCAGTACTTC.

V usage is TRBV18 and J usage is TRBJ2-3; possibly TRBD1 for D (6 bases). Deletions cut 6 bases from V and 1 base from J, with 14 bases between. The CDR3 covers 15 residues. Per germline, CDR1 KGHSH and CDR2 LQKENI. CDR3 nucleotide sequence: TGTGCCAGCTCTCCCGGGACACTCGGCACAGATACGCAGTATTTT. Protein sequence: CASSPGTLGTDTQYF.

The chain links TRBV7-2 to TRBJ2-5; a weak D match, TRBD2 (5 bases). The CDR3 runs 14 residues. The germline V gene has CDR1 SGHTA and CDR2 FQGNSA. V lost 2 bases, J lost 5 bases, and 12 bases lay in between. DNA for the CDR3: TGTGCCAGCAGCTTATCCGCCGGCGGGGAGACCCAGTACTTC. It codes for CASSLSAGGETQYF.

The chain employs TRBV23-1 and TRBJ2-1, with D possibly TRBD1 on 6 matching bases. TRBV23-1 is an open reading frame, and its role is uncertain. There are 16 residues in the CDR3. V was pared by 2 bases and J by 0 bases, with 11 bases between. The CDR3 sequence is CASSQTGRGSYNEQFF. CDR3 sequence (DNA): TGCGCCAGCAGTCAAACAGGCAGGGGCTCCTACAATGAGCAGTTCTTC.

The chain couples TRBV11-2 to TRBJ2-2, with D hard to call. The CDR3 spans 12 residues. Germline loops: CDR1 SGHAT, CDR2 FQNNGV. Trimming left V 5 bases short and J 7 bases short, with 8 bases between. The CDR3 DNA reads TGTGCCAGCAGCCCCCTGATCGGGGAGCTGTTTTTT. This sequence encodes CASSPLIGELFF.

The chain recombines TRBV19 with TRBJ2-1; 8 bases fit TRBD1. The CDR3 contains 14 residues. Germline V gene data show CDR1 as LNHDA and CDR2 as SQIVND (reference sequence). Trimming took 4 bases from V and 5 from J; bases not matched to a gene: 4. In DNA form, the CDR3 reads TGTGCCAGTAGTAAGGACAGGGATAACAATGAGCAGTTCTTC. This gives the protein CASSKDRDNNEQFF.

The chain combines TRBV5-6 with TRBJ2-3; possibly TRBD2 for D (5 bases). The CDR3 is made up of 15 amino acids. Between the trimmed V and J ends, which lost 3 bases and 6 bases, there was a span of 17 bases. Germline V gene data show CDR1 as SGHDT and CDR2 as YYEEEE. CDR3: CASSWRQTGVDTQYF. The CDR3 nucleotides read TGTGCCAGCAGCTGGAGGCAGACTGGGGTCGATACGCAGTATTTT.

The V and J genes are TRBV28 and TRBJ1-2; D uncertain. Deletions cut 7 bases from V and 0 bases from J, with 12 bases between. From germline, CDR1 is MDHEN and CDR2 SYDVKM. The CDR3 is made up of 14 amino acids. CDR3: CASTSSSANYGYTF. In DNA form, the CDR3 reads TGTGCCAGCACTTCGAGTAGTGCTAACTATGGCTACACCTTC.

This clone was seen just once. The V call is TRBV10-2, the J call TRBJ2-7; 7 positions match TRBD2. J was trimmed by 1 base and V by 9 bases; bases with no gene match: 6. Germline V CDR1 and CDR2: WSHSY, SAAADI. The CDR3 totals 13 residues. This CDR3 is CASRWTRSYEQYF. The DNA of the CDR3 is TGCGCCAGTAGATGGACTAGATCCTACGAGCAGTACTTC.

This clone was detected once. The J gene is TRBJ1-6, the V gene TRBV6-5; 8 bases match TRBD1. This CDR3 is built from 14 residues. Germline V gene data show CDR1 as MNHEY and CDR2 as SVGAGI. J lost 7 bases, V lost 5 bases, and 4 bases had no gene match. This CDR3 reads CASSRTGQNSPLHF. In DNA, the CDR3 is TGTGCCAGCAGTCGGACAGGGCAGAATTCACCCCTCCACTTT.

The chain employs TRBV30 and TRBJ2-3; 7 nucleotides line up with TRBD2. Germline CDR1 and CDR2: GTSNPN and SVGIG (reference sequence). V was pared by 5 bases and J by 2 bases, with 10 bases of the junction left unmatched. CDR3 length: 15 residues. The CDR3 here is CAWCRSSGNTDTQYF. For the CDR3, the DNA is TGTGCCTGGTGTAGGTCTAGCGGAAACACAGATACGCAGTATTTT.

CDR3 nucleotides: TGTGCCAGCAGCTTAAACCCCAACTATGGCTACACCTTC. It is translated as CASSLNPNYGYTF. J is TRBJ1-2 and V is TRBV7-3; unclear D gene. Germline-derived CDR1 and CDR2 are SGHTA and FQGTGA. The CDR3 covers 13 residues. V lost 1 base and J 2 bases, leaving 5 bases between the germline ends.

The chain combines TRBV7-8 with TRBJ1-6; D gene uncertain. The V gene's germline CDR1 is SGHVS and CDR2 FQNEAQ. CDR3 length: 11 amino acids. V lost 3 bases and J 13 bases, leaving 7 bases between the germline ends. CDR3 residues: CASSFGEPLHF. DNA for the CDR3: TGTGCCAGCAGCTTCGGGGAGCCCCTCCACTTT.

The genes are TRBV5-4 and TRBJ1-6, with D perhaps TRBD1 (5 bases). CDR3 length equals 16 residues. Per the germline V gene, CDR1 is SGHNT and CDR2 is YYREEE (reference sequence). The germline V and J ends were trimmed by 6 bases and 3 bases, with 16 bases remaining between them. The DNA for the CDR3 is TGTGCCAGCATCGCCCCAACCCAGGGCTATAATTCACCCCTCCACTTT. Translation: CASIAPTQGYNSPLHF.

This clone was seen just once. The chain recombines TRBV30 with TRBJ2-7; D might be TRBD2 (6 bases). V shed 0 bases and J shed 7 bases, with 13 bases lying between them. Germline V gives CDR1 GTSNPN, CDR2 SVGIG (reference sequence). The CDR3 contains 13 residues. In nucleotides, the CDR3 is TGTGCCTGGAGTGTACGACGGGACTTAGAGCAGTACTTC. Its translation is CAWSVRRDLEQYF.

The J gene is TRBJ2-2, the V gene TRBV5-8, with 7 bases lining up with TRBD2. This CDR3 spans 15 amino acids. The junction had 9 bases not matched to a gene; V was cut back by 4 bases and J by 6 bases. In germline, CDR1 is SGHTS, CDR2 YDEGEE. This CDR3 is CASSNSGGSAGELFF. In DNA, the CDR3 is TGTGCCAGCAGCAACTCGGGCGGGAGTGCCGGGGAGCTGTTTTTT. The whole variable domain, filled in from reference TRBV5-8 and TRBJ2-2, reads EAGVTQSPTHLIKTRGQQATLRCSPISGHTSVYWYQQALGLGLQFLLWYDEGEERNRGNFPPRFSGRQFPNYSSELNVNALELEDSALYLCASSNSGGSAGELFFGEGSRLTVL.

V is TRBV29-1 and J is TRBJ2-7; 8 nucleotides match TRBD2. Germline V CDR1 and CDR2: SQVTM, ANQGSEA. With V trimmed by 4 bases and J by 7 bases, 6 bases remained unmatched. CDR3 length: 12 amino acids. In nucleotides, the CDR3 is TGCAGCGTTGGGGTAGCGGGAAGTGAGCAGTACTTC. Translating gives CSVGVAGSEQYF.

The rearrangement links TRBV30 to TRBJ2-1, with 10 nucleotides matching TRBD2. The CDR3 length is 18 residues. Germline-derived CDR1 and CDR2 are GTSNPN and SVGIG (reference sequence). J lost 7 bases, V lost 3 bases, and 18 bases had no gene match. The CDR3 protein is CAWSEIRRASGSVNEQFF. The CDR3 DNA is TGTGCCTGGAGCGAAATCCGTAGGGCTAGCGGGAGTGTTAATGAGCAGTTCTTC.

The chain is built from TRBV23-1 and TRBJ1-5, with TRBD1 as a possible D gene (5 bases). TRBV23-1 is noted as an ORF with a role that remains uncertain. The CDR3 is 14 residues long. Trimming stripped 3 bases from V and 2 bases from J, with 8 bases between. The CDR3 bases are TGCGCCAGCAGTCACCGGGACGGCAATCAGCCCCAGCATTTT. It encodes CASSHRDGNQPQHF.

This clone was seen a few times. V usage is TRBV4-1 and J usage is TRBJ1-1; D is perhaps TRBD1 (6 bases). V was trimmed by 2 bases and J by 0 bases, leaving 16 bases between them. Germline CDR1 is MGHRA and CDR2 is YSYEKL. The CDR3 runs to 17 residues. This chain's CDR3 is CASSQLPYRALNTEAFF. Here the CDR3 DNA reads TGCGCCAGCAGCCAACTACCGTACAGGGCCCTGAACACTGAAGCTTTCTTT.

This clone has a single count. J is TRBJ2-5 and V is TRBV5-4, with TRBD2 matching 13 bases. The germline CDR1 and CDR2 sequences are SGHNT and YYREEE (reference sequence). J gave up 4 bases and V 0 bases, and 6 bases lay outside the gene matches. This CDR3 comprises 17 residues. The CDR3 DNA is TGTGCCAGCAGCTTGGGGACTAGCGGGAGAGCCCTAGAGACCCAGTACTTC. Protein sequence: CASSLGTSGRALETQYF.

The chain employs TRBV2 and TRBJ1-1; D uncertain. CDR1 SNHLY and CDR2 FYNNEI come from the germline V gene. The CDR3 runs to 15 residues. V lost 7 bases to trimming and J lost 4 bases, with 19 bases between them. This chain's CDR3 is CASNFGRSAGTEAFF. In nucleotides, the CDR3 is TGTGCCAGCAATTTTGGACGGAGCGCGGGCACTGAAGCTTTCTTT. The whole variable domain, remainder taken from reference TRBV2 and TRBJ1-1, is EPEVTQTPSHQVTQMGQEVILRCVPISNHLYFYWYRQILGQKVEFLVSFYNNEISEKSEIFDDQFSVERPDGSNFTLKIRSTKLEDSAMYFCASNFGRSAGTEAFFGQGTRLTVV.

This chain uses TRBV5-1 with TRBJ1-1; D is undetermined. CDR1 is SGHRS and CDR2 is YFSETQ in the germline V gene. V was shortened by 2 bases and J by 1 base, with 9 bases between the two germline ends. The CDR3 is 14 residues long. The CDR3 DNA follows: TGCGCCAGCAGCTTACAGAATACGAACACTGAAGCTTTCTTT. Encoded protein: CASSLQNTNTEAFF.